This note documents a single T cell receptor beta chain sequence. Antigen: not known. Repertoires were generated with immunoSEQ multiplex PCR, while TCRdb's copy carries only in-frame clones and drops some. The table has about 72,000 clones, 89% seen once; the top ten hold roughly 31%. The data belong to a study of T cell responses to AZD1222 COVID-19 vaccine. Broader study findings: Baseline serostatus was positive in only six AZD1222 recipients.

This specimen consisted of peripheral blood, obtained 28 days after the second AZD1222 dose. The TCR sequence derives from an adult who received the AZD1222 COVID-19 vaccine.

The chain's CDR3 is CASRKNTEAFF. In nucleotides, the CDR3 is TGTGCCAGCAGGAAGAACACTGAAGCTTTCTTT. V is TRBV6-5 and J is TRBJ1-1, with D unresolved. CDR1 is MNHEY, CDR2 SVGAGI, per germline. CDR3 size: 11 residues. The germline V and J ends were trimmed by 6 bases and 1 base, with 3 bases remaining between them.